This T cell receptor (beta chain) was found in a study of cytotoxic CD8 clonotypes in ibrutinib-treated CLL. Study-level background: The cohort had over nine relapsed/refractory and roughly 15 treatment-naive patients, around 18 IGHV unmutated. Outcomes included approximately 24 partial and 2 complete responses; after median approximately six years, roughly 14 stayed remitted and some 12 progressed. Study conclusions and caveats: Public clonotypes, rarely seen, contracted or held steady on treatment.

Germline V gives CDR1 SGHTA, CDR2 FQGNSA. This CDR3 contains 13 residues. Deletions cut 0 bases from V and 3 bases from J, with 3 bases between. On this clone itself: The target antigen is unknown.

Profiling relied on immunoSEQ multiplex PCR, and the TCRdb table lists in-frame clones only, not all of them. Here the sample spans some 310,000 clones, about 80% being singletons. The specimen comprised PBMCs, sampled before ibrutinib treatment. This sequence originates from a human donor with chronic lymphocytic leukemia. This rearrangement joins TRBV7-2 to TRBJ1-5, with no clear D. The CDR3 here is CASSLAPNQPQHF. In nucleotides, the CDR3 is TGTGCCAGCAGCTTAGCGCCCAATCAGCCCCAGCATTTT.